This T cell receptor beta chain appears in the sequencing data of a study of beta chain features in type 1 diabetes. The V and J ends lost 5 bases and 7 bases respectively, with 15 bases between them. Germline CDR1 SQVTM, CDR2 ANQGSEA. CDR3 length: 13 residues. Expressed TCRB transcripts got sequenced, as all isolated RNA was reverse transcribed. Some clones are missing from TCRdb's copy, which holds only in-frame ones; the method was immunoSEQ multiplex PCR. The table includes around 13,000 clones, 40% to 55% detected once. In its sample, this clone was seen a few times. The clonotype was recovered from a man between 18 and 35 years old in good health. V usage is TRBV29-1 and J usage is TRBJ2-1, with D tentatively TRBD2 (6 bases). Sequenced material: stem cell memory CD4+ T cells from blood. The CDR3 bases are TGCAGCGTTCGGGGGAGAGGTGAAAATGAGCAGTTCTTC. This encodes CSVRGRGENEQFF.